This TCR beta chain originates from a study of CD8+ T cells in alopecia areata. The CDR3 contains 15 residues. CDR1 SGHKS and CDR2 YYEKEE come from the germline V gene (reference sequence). After removal of 3 bases from V and 0 bases from J, the junction contained 1 base not matched to a gene. Following RNA extraction, reverse transcription yielded cDNA that acted as the sequencing template. Produced via immunoSEQ multiplex PCR; TCRdb's table is partial and in-frame only. The profile covers 150,000 or so clones, with 50% to 75% appearing a single time and under 20% taken by the ten largest. Study-level results: With one nonresponder, baseline CD8+ expansion's link to response remains uncertain. Lesional scalp exceeded normal scalp in clonality, especially in alopecia totalis/universalis.

About this clone itself: Its specificity is not known.

The treatment here: oral pan-JAK inhibitor, 5-10 mg twice daily. The genes are TRBV5-5 and TRBJ2-2; 8 bases agree with TRBD2. This sequence originates from a human donor with alopecia areata. Source: CD4+ T cells sorted from blood, taken around week 55, from a patient treated with tofacitinib. The CDR3 sequence is CASSSTSANTGELFF. Here the CDR3 DNA reads TGTGCCAGCAGCTCGACTAGCGCGAACACCGGGGAGCTGTTTTTT.